This TCR beta chain was identified in a study of beta chain features in type 1 diabetes (dated by TCRdb to 2016 to 2018). Background for the entire study: No differences in mean age, gender distribution, total cell number or subset yield were found between patients and healthy donors. A total of 90 million to 130 million sorted cells were examined across all samples, and a strong correlation was observed between cell number per subset and RNA yield. In the study, recently diagnosed type 1 diabetes patients and matched healthy donors were compared on the TCRB repertoires of their sorted circulating CD4+ T cell subsets. Whereas all 30 or so donors provided naive and central memory subsets, regulatory and stem cell-like memory subsets were isolated from just 8 patients and roughly eight healthy donors.

Relative to germline, V is 5 bases shorter and J is 8 bases shorter, with 10 bases between their ends. Spanning cysteine to phenylalanine, the CDR3 consists of 11 amino acids. Only CDR3 DNA remains: 33 bases, in frame from the first base. Based on the germline V gene (reference sequence), the CDR1 and CDR2 sequences are DFQATT and SNEGSKA. Overall study outcomes, separate from this receptor: PCR may preferentially amplify shorter templates, but because patient and control samples were amplified and corrected together, any resulting skew would affect both groups equally. Naive, central memory and regulatory TCRB repertoires appeared more similar among patients than among healthy donors. Sequencing cDNA rather than genomic DNA could over-represent highly expressing activated cells, although activation and CD3 levels did not differ between groups. In all four CD4+ subsets, TCRB CDR3 length was moderately but significantly shorter in type 1 diabetes patients. Fewer insertions and more nucleotide deletions at VDJ recombination sites were observed in patients with type 1 diabetes, implying thymic rearrangement abnormalities. Because small numbers of individuals were included in the HLA sub-analyses, any influence of HLA type on TCRB rearrangement was left unresolved.

All of the isolated RNA was reverse transcribed with the High Capacity cDNA Reverse Transcription Kit, so expressed TCRB transcripts were sequenced. Deep immunoSEQ sequencing was applied to naive, central memory and regulatory T cell samples, giving an average of around 4 million total reads per sample. Sorted cells were lysed in RLT buffer, and RNA was extracted using DNase-treated RNeasy Micro or Mini kits according to cell number. Each cell subset was processed separately to prevent cross-contamination, with patient and healthy donor samples processed together. The immunoSEQ multiplex PCR was used to amplify TCRB sequences from cDNA, generating 87-bp fragments that spanned the CDR3 region. Sequencing of the amplicons was performed on the Illumina HiSeq platform. In the authors' own workflow: Synthetic template baselines were used to correct PCR bias computationally, reads within Hamming distance 2 were collapsed together, and singletons that could not be merged were discarded. By aligning reads against IMGT, V, D and J genes, CDR3 length, and insertions or deletions at six rearrangement sites were assigned. Within each subset, clonotype counts were normalized to sorted cell number, and only after that were true diversity and Gini coefficients computed with the tcR R package. The overlap coefficient, calculated on TCRB nucleotide sequences, was used to measure repertoire sharing. Out-of-frame TCRB sequences from naive cells were analyzed to stand in for the pre-selection repertoire. Held by TCRdb, this immuneACCESS table contains in-frame sequences only and omits some clones. Under half of the omission traces to an unresolved V gene where checked; the cause of the rest is unknown. That table supplies the V and J calls and clone size; D and trimming were determined from the DNA. Recorded for this sample are 600,000 or so clones; 11% to 15% of them occurred a single time. Jointly, the top ten make up roughly 0.04% of the sample.

This clone was seen only a few times. No antigen is known for it. No quality values exist for individual bases; no much larger clone is one base distant. Each donor gave one peripheral blood draw, averaging approximately 0.11 L, which was collected into heparinised tubes. Using a panel that included CD45RO, CCR7, CD25, CD127, CD95 and CD27, naive, central memory, regulatory and stem cell-like memory CD4+ T cells were sorted on a BD FACSAria II. All sorted populations exceeded 95% purity. PBMCs were isolated right away by Lymphoprep density gradient centrifugation and were stained directly, without culture. So that batch effects would be minimized, each experiment stained and sorted samples in pairs, pairing one healthy donor with one patient.

This receptor was obtained from a man younger than 35 with type 1 diabetes. Sequencing used naive CD4+ T cells from blood. In light of the paper, this sample's cell subset or site label describes: true naive CD4+ T cells. The receptor chain draws on TRBV20-1 and TRBJ2-1; TRBD2 might be the D gene, on 6 matching bases. The nucleotide sequence reads as follows: TGCAGTGCTTGGGGACTCGATGAGCAGTTCTTC. Its protein reads: CSAWGLDEQFF.